The present T cell receptor (beta chain) was sequenced within a study of T cells of healthy individuals. MiXCR was run by TCRdb on the 5' RACE reads, yielding one entry per CDR3 protein. The sample holds about 100,000 distinct CDR3 sequences, roughly 18% seen once. The CDR3 totals 14 residues. Trimming removed 6 bases at V and 8 bases at J, with 17 bases between. Germline V gene sequence: CDR1 MDHEN, CDR2 SYDVKM. This clonotype was counted only a few times. The origin of this receptor is a human donor in good health. The chain has TRBV28 and TRBJ1-5; tentatively, D is TRBD1 (5 bases). The CDR3 loop is CASSPAGGEKPQHF. The DNA of the CDR3 is TGTGCCAGCAGCCCCGCCGGAGGGGAAAAGCCCCAGCATTTT.